The entry below gives a single T cell receptor beta chain sequence along with its context. The antigen remains undetermined. The CDR3 has 14 residues. Trimming took off 0 bases at V and 2 bases at J, with 7 bases between the two ends. From germline, CDR1 is MNHNS and CDR2 SASEGT. The PCR ran on 60 Vbeta and 13 Jbeta primers. The data were produced by immunoSEQ multiplex PCR, yet TCRdb's version contains in-frame clones alone and is incomplete. The data show about 160,000 clones, around 75% seen once. These data come from a study of cytomegalovirus exposure and HLA in healthy donors. Study-level results: As a later analysis showed, a missense DCLRE1C variant was linked to trimming of TCR beta V- and J-genes.

The rearrangement links TRBV6-1 to TRBJ1-2; D call uncertain. Material: PBMCs. The TCR sequence derives from a woman aged 50 to 60 in good health and CMV-seropositive. The CDR3 region is CASSEAHRNYGYTF. The CDR3 coding sequence is TGTGCCAGCAGTGAAGCGCACAGAAACTATGGCTACACCTTC.